Listed below are T cell receptor beta chains from one sample, sequenced in a study of cytomegalovirus exposure and HLA in healthy donors. Assay: immunoSEQ multiplex PCR; the TCRdb copy retains only in-frame clones and omits some. The sample records approximately 200,000 clones, around 83% being singletons. The material sequenced was PBMCs. The receptors stem from a girl between 5 and 17 years old in good health and CMV-seronegative. Both conserved end residues are part of each CDR3. The D gene is left open where the match is weak.

D gene,V gene,J gene,CDR3 protein,CDR3 DNA
TRBD1,TRBV7-3,TRBJ2-1,CASSLTTDRREQFF,TGTGCCAGCAGCTTAACGACGGACAGGCGTGAGCAGTTCTTC
TRBD1,TRBV29-1,TRBJ1-4,CSVAGQGSEKLFF,TGCAGCGTTGCGGGACAGGGGTCCGAAAAACTGTTTTTT
NA,TRBV6-1,TRBJ2-7,CASSDGSGSYEQYF,TGTGCCAGCAGTGATGGGAGCGGATCCTACGAGCAGTACTTC
NA,TRBV28,TRBJ1-5,CASKGQYNQPQHF,TGTGCCAGCAAAGGACAGTACAATCAGCCCCAGCATTTT
TRBD2,TRBV4-1,TRBJ2-3,CASSQTGTSGITDTQYF,TGCGCCAGCAGCCAAACTGGGACTAGCGGCATCACAGATACGCAGTATTTT
NA,TRBV18,TRBJ2-3,CASSPRATSTDTQYF,TGTGCCAGCTCACCCAGGGCTACTAGCACAGATACGCAGTATTTT
TRBD1,TRBV11-2,TRBJ1-3,CASSLGQGYGNTIYF,TGTGCCAGCAGCTTAGGACAGGGGTACGGAAACACCATATATTTT
TRBD1,TRBV7-2,TRBJ1-2,CASSTDRRTGGDTF,TGTGCCAGCAGCACTGATAGAAGGACAGGAGGGGACACCTTC
TRBD1,TRBV4-1,TRBJ1-2,CASSQESESGTGGLMYGYTF,TGCGCCAGCAGCCAAGAGAGTGAAAGCGGGACAGGGGGCTTAATGTATGGCTACACCTTC
NA,TRBV10-3,TRBJ2-3,CAISLDSSGTDTQYF,TGTGCCATCAGTCTAGACAGTAGTGGCACAGATACGCAGTATTTT